Each of the 27 T cell receptor beta chains below was sequenced from the same sample in a study of blood T cell repertoires in COVID-19. Here immunoSEQ multiplex PCR was the method, and the copy in TCRdb shows in-frame clones only, minus some. The profile covers 50,000 to 70,000 clones, with 86% appearing a single time and 6.9% taken by the ten largest. Sequencing was carried out using peripheral blood. The receptors come from a man aged 45 to 65 with active COVID-19.

The rearrangement uses TRBV5-1 and TRBJ2-2, with 13 bases aligning to TRBD2. Germline trimming cut 4 bases from V and 6 bases from J; bases unmatched to any gene: 6. The germline CDR1 and CDR2 sequences are SGHRS and YFSETQ. The CDR3 runs to 16 residues. As DNA, the CDR3 is TGCGCCAGCAGCCTCAGGACTAGCGGGAGCTCCGGGGAGCTGTTTTTT. Its translation is CASSLRTSGSSGELFF.

The chain recombines TRBV11-2 with TRBJ2-3; no definite D call. Germline loops: CDR1 SGHAT, CDR2 FQNNGV. The CDR3 consists of 14 residues. Trimming left V 5 bases short and J 3 bases short, with 12 bases between. The CDR3 sequence: CASSRERSTDTQYF. The CDR3 DNA sequence: TGTGCCAGCAGCCGAGAGAGGTCAACAGATACGCAGTATTTT.

This chain connects TRBV6-6 to TRBJ1-6, with D perhaps matching TRBD1 (5 bases). Trimming removed 5 bases at V and 11 bases at J, with 22 bases between. Germline V gene sequence: CDR1 MNHNY, CDR2 SVGAGI (reference sequence). The CDR3 consists of 16 residues. This chain's CDR3 is CASSRSPTAPNPPLHF. The CDR3 nucleotides read TGTGCCAGCAGTCGATCGCCGACAGCTCCTAACCCACCCCTCCACTTT.

The V gene is TRBV5-1, the J gene TRBJ2-3; TRBD2 aligns across 13 bases. Germline CDR1 is SGHRS and CDR2 is YFSETQ. The CDR3 is 17 residues long. Trimming cost V 0 bases and J 4 bases; bases outside gene matches: 5. The CDR3 DNA follows: TGCGCCAGCAGCTTGGCACTAGCGGGAGGGCCCTCAGATACGCAGTATTTT. Translation gives CASSLALAGGPSDTQYF.

The rearrangement joins TRBV27 to TRBJ2-3, with D tentatively TRBD1 (10 bases). V was trimmed by 3 bases and J by 4 bases, leaving 26 bases between them. This CDR3 is built from 19 residues. Germline assignment: CDR1 MNHEY and CDR2 SMNVEV (reference sequence). CDR3 DNA sequence: TGTGCCAGCAGTTTCCGGGACAGGGGCCCTAGCGGGATGCCAGATACGCAGTATTTT. It yields the protein CASSFRDRGPSGMPDTQYF.

The rearrangement joins TRBV11-2 to TRBJ2-5, with D possibly being TRBD1 (6 bases). Germline V gene data show CDR1 as SGHAT and CDR2 as FQNNGV. The CDR3 length is 16 residues. Trimming left V 5 bases short and J 4 bases short, with 20 bases between. CDR3 nucleotides: TGTGCCAGCAGCCTCTGGGGGCCAGGGGCAAGAGAGACCCAGTACTTC. The encoded protein is CASSLWGPGARETQYF.

This clone has a single count. The chain joins TRBV7-2 to TRBJ2-7; TRBD2 matches 8 bases. The junction had 7 bases not matched to a gene; V was cut back by 5 bases and J by 1 base. Germline V lookup: CDR1 SGHTA, CDR2 FQGNSA. This CDR3 has 15 residues. CDR3 nucleotide sequence: TGTGCCAGCAGCCCTCTGGCGGGGGGTTCCTACGAGCAGTACTTC. The encoded protein is CASSPLAGGSYEQYF.

This clone occurred a few times. The chain is built from TRBV7-8 and TRBJ1-1; D remains unclear. Trimming removed 0 bases from V and 0 bases from J, with 14 bases in between. The CDR3 consists of 17 residues. Germline values: CDR1 SGHVS, CDR2 FQNEAQ. The DNA for the CDR3 is TGTGCCAGCAGCTTAGCCGCAAGAAGCCCTTTGAACACTGAAGCTTTCTTT. This encodes CASSLAARSPLNTEAFF.

V usage is TRBV7-2 and J usage is TRBJ2-7; TRBD2 agrees at 15 bases. J lost 3 bases, V lost 5 bases, and 8 bases had no gene match. Germline CDR1 reads SGHTA; CDR2 reads FQGNSA. The CDR3 covers 17 residues. The CDR3 DNA sequence: TGTGCCAGCAGCCTAGGACTAGCGGGAGGGCCTTACTACGAGCAGTACGTC. Protein sequence: CASSLGLAGGPYYEQYV.

This clone was seen once. This chain joins TRBV4-1 and TRBJ2-5; 16 bases map to TRBD2. Losses at the gene ends were 4 bases for V and 4 bases for J; bases not matched to a gene: 9. Germline lookup yields CDR1 MGHRA and CDR2 YSYEKL. The CDR3 extends over 18 amino acids. CDR3 protein: CASSPIQGLAGGAETQYF. The CDR3, as DNA: TGCGCCAGCAGCCCAATTCAGGGACTAGCGGGGGGGGCAGAGACCCAGTACTTC.

Concerning this clone: At one end, the junction sequence differs from germline, possibly due to a read error. The chain is built from TRBV9 and TRBJ2-1; 7 bases match TRBD1. Looked up from germline, CDR1 is SGDLS and CDR2 is YYNGEE. The CDR3 length is 13 residues. Here the CDR3 DNA reads TGTGCCAGCAGCGTAGACCTAGACAGGGTCGGGATCTTC. Translated: CASSVDLDRVGIF.

The rearrangement uses TRBV19 and TRBJ2-6; the match to TRBD1 covers 7 bases. Germline trimming cut 9 bases from V and 0 bases from J; bases unmatched to any gene: 11. The germline V gene encodes CDR1 LNHDA and CDR2 SQIVND (reference sequence). The CDR3 is 17 residues long. The CDR3 nucleotides read TGTGCCAGCCTCTCGGGGACAGCCCTCTCTGGGGCCAACGTCCTGACTTTC. Protein product: CASLSGTALSGANVLTF.

This chain links TRBV6-5 with TRBJ2-7; the match to TRBD2 covers 8 bases. The CDR3 consists of 15 residues. Trimming at V came to 5 bases and at J to 4 bases, leaving 10 bases not matched to a gene. Germline lookup yields CDR1 MNHEY and CDR2 SVGAGI. Here the CDR3 reads CASSRGGSDVYEQYF. The CDR3 DNA is TGTGCCAGCAGTCGGGGGGGCAGCGATGTGTACGAGCAGTACTTC.

This chain uses TRBV7-8 with TRBJ1-3; D is unresolved. V lost 6 bases and J lost 0, with 12 bases in between. The CDR3 consists of 15 residues. Germline CDR1 reads SGHVS; CDR2 reads FQNEAQ. The CDR3 coding sequence is TGTGCCAGCAGACAGACACAATTCTCTGGAAACACCATATATTTT. Its protein is CASRQTQFSGNTIYF.

V and J are TRBV5-1 and TRBJ1-1; TRBD1 agrees at 9 bases. CDR1 SGHRS and CDR2 YFSETQ come from the germline V gene. This CDR3 is built from 13 residues. Trimming removed 0 bases from V and 8 bases from J; junction bases left unmatched: 2. CDR3 loop: CASSLDRGREAFF. In DNA, the CDR3 is TGCGCCAGCAGCTTGGACAGGGGGCGAGAAGCTTTCTTT.

The chain joins TRBV18 to TRBJ2-1; possibly TRBD2 for D (6 bases). V was cut by 1 base and J by 0 bases, with 7 bases left in between. Germline V CDR1 and CDR2: KGHSH, LQKENI. The CDR3 extends over 15 amino acids. The DNA for the CDR3 is TGTGCCAGCTCACCACAGACTAGCTCCTACAATGAGCAGTTCTTC. It codes for CASSPQTSSYNEQFF.

The chain uses TRBV15 and TRBJ2-3; no reliable D call. V dropped 0 bases and J dropped 4 bases, with 11 bases sitting between them. Germline V lookup: CDR1 LNHNV, CDR2 YYDKDF (reference sequence). This CDR3 has 15 amino acids. The CDR3 is CATSREGQSSDTQYF. CDR3 sequence (DNA): TGTGCCACCAGCAGAGAGGGCCAGTCGTCAGATACGCAGTATTTT.

The rearrangement uses TRBV7-2 and TRBJ2-4; 8 bases align to TRBD2. Germline-derived CDR1 and CDR2 are SGHTA and FQGNSA. The V segment lost 5 bases and the J segment 4 bases; nucleotides outside the gene matches: 7. This CDR3 comprises 15 residues. CDR3 bases: TGTGCCAGCAGCCGCGGGGGGACCCTGAAAAACATTCAGTACTTC. It encodes CASSRGGTLKNIQYF.

DNA for the CDR3: TGCGCCAGCAGCGGGGGGACAGGGATGAACACTGAAGCTTTCTTT. It translates to CASSGGTGMNTEAFF. The V call is TRBV5-1, the J call TRBJ1-1; 9 nucleotides match TRBD1. There are 15 residues in the CDR3. Per the germline V gene, CDR1 is SGHRS and CDR2 is YFSETQ. With 4 bases clipped from V and 0 bases from J, the junction kept 4 bases outside the gene matches.

V and J are TRBV19 and TRBJ1-2; 9 positions match TRBD1. Germline V CDR1 and CDR2: LNHDA, SQIVND (reference sequence). The V segment lost 6 bases and the J segment 6 bases; nucleotides outside the gene matches: 8. The CDR3 runs 14 residues. CDR3 coding DNA: TGTGCCAGTAGCCGTGACAGGGGGAGAGATGGCTACACCTTC. This sequence encodes CASSRDRGRDGYTF.

This clone was found a few times. The CDR3 DNA follows: TGCGCCAGCAGAGACGGAGTTAAGGAAAACACCATATATTTT. It specifies CASRDGVKENTIYF. The chain employs TRBV5-1 and TRBJ1-3, with D uncertain. V lost 5 bases and J 6 bases, leaving 15 bases between the germline ends. CDR3 size: 14 residues. Germline loops: CDR1 SGHRS, CDR2 YFSETQ.

The rearrangement joins TRBV6-5 to TRBJ2-7; D is possibly TRBD2 (5 bases). This CDR3 is built from 15 residues. Germline lookup yields CDR1 MNHEY and CDR2 SVGAGI. The V end lost 5 bases, the J end lost 2 bases, and 16 bases lay between the germline ends. The CDR3 nucleotides are TGTGCCAGCAGTCCCCCTGGACTGGAAACCTACGAGCAGTACTTC. Protein: CASSPPGLETYEQYF.

The rearrangement links TRBV11-2 to TRBJ2-3; 8 bases line up with TRBD2. V gave up 4 bases and J gave up 4 bases; unmatched junction bases: 10. The CDR3 is 16 residues long. Germline-derived CDR1 and CDR2 are SGHAT and FQNNGV. The CDR3 nucleotides are TGTGCCAGCAGCTCGAAGCGGGAGATCGGGGCAGATACGCAGTATTTT. Its translation is CASSSKREIGADTQYF.

The chain combines TRBV12-3 or TRBV12-4 with TRBJ2-5, with TRBD2 as a possible D gene (5 bases). This CDR3 has 12 residues. Trimming took off 5 bases at V and 5 bases at J, with 9 bases between the two ends. The CDR3 coding sequence is TGTGCCAGCAGTCAACTAGGGGAGACCCAGTACTTC. Its translation is CASSQLGETQYF.

The chain couples TRBV5-5 to TRBJ2-2; 9 bases are shared with TRBD1. Germline lookup yields CDR1 SGHKS and CDR2 YYEKEE (reference sequence). The CDR3 consists of 15 residues. V gave up 2 bases and J gave up 3 bases; unmatched junction bases: 2. The CDR3 region is CASSLGTGHTGELFF. The CDR3 DNA sequence: TGTGCCAGCAGCTTAGGGACAGGGCACACCGGGGAGCTGTTTTTT.

This clone has more than one count but fewer than ten. The rearrangement uses TRBV4-1 and TRBJ1-1; D is unresolved. The CDR3 contains 15 residues. V dropped 1 base and J dropped 5 bases, with 14 bases sitting between them. Germline CDR1 MGHRA, CDR2 YSYEKL. The DNA of the CDR3 is TGCGCCAGCAGCCAAGCGAGCGCCTTTAGTACTGAAGCTTTCTTT. Encoded protein: CASSQASAFSTEAFF.

The chain joins TRBV7-6 to TRBJ2-1, with D possibly being TRBD2 (6 bases). The CDR3 length is 18 residues. Deletions cut 5 bases from V and 2 bases from J, with 22 bases between. The V gene's germline CDR1 is SGHVS and CDR2 FNYEAQ. The CDR3 loop reads CASSPRGPTGGPYNEQFF. The CDR3 nucleotides read TGTGCCAGCAGCCCCAGAGGGCCAACCGGAGGGCCCTACAATGAGCAGTTCTTC. Complete variable domain (other parts from reference TRBV7-6 and TRBJ2-1): GAGVSQSPRYKVTKRGQDVALRCDPISGHVSLYWYRQALGQGPEFLTYFNYEAQQDKSGLPNDRFSAERPEGSISTLTIQRTEQRDSAMYRCASSPRGPTGGPYNEQFFGPGTRLTVL.